This is a list of T cell receptor beta chains from one sample in a study of cytotoxic CD8 clonotypes in ibrutinib-treated CLL. Libraries were prepared by immunoSEQ multiplex PCR; TCRdb keeps only in-frame clonotypes and omits some of them. This sample yields roughly 250,000 clones, of which around three quarters are seen a single time; 15% belongs to the top ten. The sample here was PBMCs, taken after 24 months of ibrutinib treatment. These receptors were collected from a human donor with chronic lymphocytic leukemia. CDR3s include the opening cysteine and the closing phenylalanine or tryptophan. A D gene is named only where the DNA matches it firmly. Expanded clones are given a class, and other clones once, few, many or no size at all.

TRBV11-2,TRBJ1-2,few,TRBD1,CATRPRDSANYGYTF,TGTGCCACTCGACCGCGGGACAGTGCTAACTATGGCTACACCTTC
TRBV28,TRBJ1-1,.,.,CASSVGHTEAFF,TGTGCCAGTTCTGTGGGTCACACTGAAGCTTTCTTT
TRBV7-9,TRBJ2-2,.,.,CASSRRGGETGELFF,TGTGCCAGCAGCCGGCGAGGGGGTGAGACCGGGGAGCTGTTTTTT
TRBV28,TRBJ2-7,.,.,CASSLRRVYPYEQYF,TGTGCCAGCAGTTTAAGAAGGGTATACCCCTACGAGCAGTACTTC
TRBV11-2,TRBJ2-7,once,.,CASSLVGLASSYEQYF,TGTGCCAGCAGCTTAGTCGGTCTAGCGTCCTCCTACGAGCAGTACTTC
TRBV6-5,TRBJ2-3,.,.,CASSYRSGSTQYF,TGTGCCAGCAGTTACCGAAGCGGGTCCACGCAGTATTTT
TRBV19,TRBJ1-5,once,.,CASSNGSNWVDQPQHF,TGTGCCAGTAGTAATGGGTCGAATTGGGTTGATCAGCCCCAGCATTTT
TRBV2,TRBJ1-2,few,.,CASSEVDYTF,TGTGCCAGCAGTGAGGTGGACTACACCTTC
TRBV29-1,TRBJ1-3,.,.,CSVDREDSSGNTIYF,TGCAGCGTTGACAGGGAGGATTCCTCTGGAAACACCATATATTTT
TRBV2,TRBJ1-3,.,.,CASSESRSGNTIYF,TGTGCCAGCAGTGAGTCTCGCTCTGGAAACACCATATATTTT
TRBV2,TRBJ1-3,few,TRBD1,CASSGILTGAGNTIYF,TGTGCCAGCAGTGGGATTCTTACAGGGGCTGGAAACACCATATATTTT
TRBV9,TRBJ1-3,.,.,CASSAGLVSSGNTIYF,TGTGCCAGCAGCGCGGGACTGGTTAGCTCTGGAAACACCATATATTTT
TRBV25-1,TRBJ2-3,.,.,CASSEYGNVQYF,TGTGCCAGCAGTGAATATGGGAACGTGCAGTATTTT
TRBV7-9,TRBJ2-7,.,TRBD1,CAADRGASYEQYF,TGTGCCGCCGACAGGGGAGCCTCCTACGAGCAGTACTTC
TRBV19,TRBJ2-2,.,.,CASTVSSNTGELFF,TGTGCCAGTACAGTCAGCTCGAACACCGGGGAGCTGTTTTTT
TRBV2,TRBJ2-7,.,TRBD1,CASGAGGYEQYF,TGTGCCAGCGGGGCAGGGGGCTACGAGCAGTACTTC
TRBV4-1,TRBJ2-7,.,.,CASSQEGREQYF,TGCGCCAGCAGCCAAGAGGGGAGGGAGCAGTACTTC
TRBV9,TRBJ2-7,.,.,CASSVAGSNSYEQYF,TGTGCCAGCAGCGTAGCGGGATCGAACTCCTACGAGCAGTACTTC
TRBV18,TRBJ2-1,few,.,CASSPPESYNEQFF,TGTGCCAGCTCACCACCGGAATCCTACAATGAGCAGTTCTTC
TRBV28,TRBJ2-7,.,.,CASSLGRSSYEQYF,TGTGCCAGCAGTTTAGGCCGGAGCTCCTACGAGCAGTACTTC
TRBV30,TRBJ1-1,.,.,CAWGRDLNTEAFF,TGTGCCTGGGGCAGGGATTTGAACACTGAAGCTTTCTTT
TRBV11-2,TRBJ1-2,.,.,CASSPMPYGYTF,TGTGCCAGCAGCCCCATGCCCTATGGCTACACCTTC
TRBV19,TRBJ1-2,.,.,CASNRSSTGHYGYTF,TGTGCCAGTAACCGATCTTCGACAGGTCACTATGGCTACACCTTC
TRBV2,TRBJ1-5,few,TRBD1,CASSEQGGLNQPQHF,TGTGCCAGCAGTGAACAGGGGGGACTTAATCAGCCCCAGCATTTT
TRBV28,TRBJ1-2,.,.,CASSFLTGPYGYTF,TGTGCCAGCAGTTTCCTAACGGGCCCTTATGGCTACACCTTC
TRBV7-2,TRBJ2-7,.,TRBD2,CASSFGLAGDSYEQYF,TGTGCCAGCAGCTTCGGACTAGCGGGAGACTCCTACGAGCAGTACTTC
TRBV2,TRBJ1-1,once,.,CASARGGAFF,TGTGCCAGTGCAAGGGGGGGAGCTTTCTTT
TRBV27,TRBJ1-4,.,TRBD1,CASSFRGTNEKLFF,TGTGCCAGCAGTTTCAGGGGGACTAATGAAAAACTGTTTTTT
TRBV4-1,TRBJ2-1,.,.,CASSPTGLRATGSGDEQFF,TGCGCCAGCAGCCCTACTGGTCTGAGGGCAACAGGGAGTGGGGATGAGCAGTTCTTC
TRBV6-5,TRBJ1-1,.,.,CASSSRGRGAEAFF,TGTGCCAGCAGTTCGAGGGGCAGGGGCGCTGAAGCTTTCTTT
TRBV27,TRBJ1-1,.,.,CASSSRPGGNTEAFF,TGTGCCAGCAGTTCAAGACCTGGGGGGAACACTGAAGCTTTCTTT